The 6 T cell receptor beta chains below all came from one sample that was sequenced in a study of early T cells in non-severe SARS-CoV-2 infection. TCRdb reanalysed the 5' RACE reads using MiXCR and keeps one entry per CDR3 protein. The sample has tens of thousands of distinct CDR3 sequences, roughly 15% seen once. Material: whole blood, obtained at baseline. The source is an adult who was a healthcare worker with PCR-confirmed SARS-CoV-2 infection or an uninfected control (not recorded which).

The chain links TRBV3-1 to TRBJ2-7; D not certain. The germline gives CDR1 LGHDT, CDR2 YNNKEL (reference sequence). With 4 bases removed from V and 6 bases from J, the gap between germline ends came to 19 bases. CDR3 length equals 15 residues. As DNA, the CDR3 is TGTGCCAGCAGCCCCCCTCGTGGAGCGAGGATCGAGCAGTACTTC. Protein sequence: CASSPPRGARIEQYF.

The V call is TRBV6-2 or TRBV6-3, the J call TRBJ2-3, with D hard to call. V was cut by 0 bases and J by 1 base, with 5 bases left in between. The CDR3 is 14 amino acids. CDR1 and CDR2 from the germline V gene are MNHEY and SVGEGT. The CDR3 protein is CASSYSFGTDTQYF. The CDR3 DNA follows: TGTGCCAGCAGTTACTCTTTCGGCACAGATACGCAGTATTTT.

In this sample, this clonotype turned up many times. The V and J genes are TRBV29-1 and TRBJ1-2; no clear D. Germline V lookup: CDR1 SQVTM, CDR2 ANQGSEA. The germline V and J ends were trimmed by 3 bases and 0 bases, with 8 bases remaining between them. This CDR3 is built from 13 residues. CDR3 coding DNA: TGCAGCGTTGAGGCAGGAACTAACTATGGCTACACCTTC. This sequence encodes CSVEAGTNYGYTF.

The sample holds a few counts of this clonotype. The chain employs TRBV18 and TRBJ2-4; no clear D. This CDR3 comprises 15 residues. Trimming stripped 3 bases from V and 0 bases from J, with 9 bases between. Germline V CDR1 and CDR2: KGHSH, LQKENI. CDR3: CASSPDVLAKNIQYF. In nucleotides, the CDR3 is TGTGCCAGCTCACCGGACGTACTAGCCAAAAACATTCAGTACTTC. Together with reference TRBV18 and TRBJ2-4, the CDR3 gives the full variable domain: NAGVMQNPRHLVRRRGQEARLRCSPMKGHSHVYWYRQLPEEGLKFMVYLQKENIIDESGMPKERFSAEFPKEGPSILRIQQVVRGDSAAYFCASSPDVLAKNIQYFGAGTRLSVL.

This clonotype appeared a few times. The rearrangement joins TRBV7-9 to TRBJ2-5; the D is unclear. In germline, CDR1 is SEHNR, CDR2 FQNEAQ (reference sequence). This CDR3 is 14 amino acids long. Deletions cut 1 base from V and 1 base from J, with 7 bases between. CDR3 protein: CASSLVSIQETQYF. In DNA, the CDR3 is TGTGCCAGCAGCTTAGTTTCCATCCAAGAGACCCAGTACTTC.

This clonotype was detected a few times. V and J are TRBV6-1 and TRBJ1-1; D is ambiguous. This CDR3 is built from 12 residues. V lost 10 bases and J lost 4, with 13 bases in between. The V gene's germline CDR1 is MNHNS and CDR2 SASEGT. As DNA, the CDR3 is TGTGCCAACGAGGCCCGAAGCACTGAAGCTTTCTTT. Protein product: CANEARSTEAFF.